The rows below give T cell receptor beta chains drawn from one sample of a study of monozygotic twins with inflammatory bowel disease. TCRdb reprocessed the 5' RACE reads and stores each CDR3 protein as one record, lacking DNA. This listing includes 210,000 or so distinct CDR3 sequences. The sample comprised blood. Receptors were obtained from a human donor with ulcerative colitis or Crohn's disease, or a healthy co-twin of an affected twin (not recorded which). CDR3s include the opening cysteine and the closing phenylalanine or tryptophan.

j_gene: TRBJ2-5; v_gene: TRBV7-9; CDR3aa: CASSRALGKQETQYF
j_gene: TRBJ2-5; v_gene: TRBV5-1; CDR3aa: CASRTPAGTQYF
j_gene: TRBJ2-2; v_gene: TRBV7-9; CDR3aa: CASSFDRWAGELFF
j_gene: TRBJ2-1; v_gene: TRBV5-1; CDR3aa: CASSHGRDYNEQFF
j_gene: TRBJ2-5; v_gene: TRBV7-2; CDR3aa: CASSFTKETQYF
j_gene: TRBJ2-5; v_gene: TRBV10-2; CDR3aa: CASSAAGASVETQYF
j_gene: TRBJ1-5; v_gene: TRBV6-1; CDR3aa: CATCDWTGGHQPQHF
j_gene: TRBJ1-1; v_gene: TRBV5-1; CDR3aa: CASSSYMPSTEAFF
j_gene: TRBJ2-1; v_gene: TRBV4-3; CDR3aa: CASSQERHYNEQFF
j_gene: TRBJ2-7; v_gene: TRBV10-3; CDR3aa: CAISEESFREQYF
j_gene: TRBJ1-2; v_gene: TRBV6-5; CDR3aa: CASSFLGDGYTF
j_gene: TRBJ2-5; v_gene: TRBV5-1; CDR3aa: CASSSRGEETQYF
j_gene: TRBJ1-1; v_gene: TRBV18; CDR3aa: CASSPSYQEFNTEAFF
j_gene: TRBJ1-2; v_gene: TRBV20-1; CDR3aa: CSARRSAYGYTF
j_gene: TRBJ1-1; v_gene: TRBV30; CDR3aa: CAWSRAWGGAEAFF
j_gene: TRBJ2-7; v_gene: TRBV28; CDR3aa: CASIAGGGSSYEQYF
j_gene: TRBJ1-4; v_gene: TRBV25-1; CDR3aa: CASSDVRGEVNEKLFF
j_gene: TRBJ2-2; v_gene: TRBV12-3/TRBV12-4; CDR3aa: CASSETGVGTGELFF
j_gene: TRBJ1-5; v_gene: TRBV27; CDR3aa: CASSLSGRTNQPQHF
j_gene: TRBJ2-1; v_gene: TRBV5-1; CDR3aa: CASSLDRGTYNEQFF